The 17 T cell receptor beta chains in this list originate from one sample, sequenced in a study of chemoradiotherapy in HPV16-positive cancers (dated 2022 in TCRdb). The library was generated by the immunoSEQ multiplex PCR assay. TCRdb stores this immuneACCESS table with in-frame sequences only. Part of the clones is absent; in the studies checked, under half of the shortfall reflects unresolved V genes, and no reason is known for the rest. This sample has around 10,000 clones in its table, and less than 75% of those were observed once. The top ten hold roughly 9.5% of the sample. This material was collected from a patient who underwent chemoradiotherapy. Receptor source: a human donor with HPV-associated anogenital cancer.

CDR3 amino acids: CASSYGVGHKGPEAFF. The CDR3 DNA sequence: TGTGCCAGCAGTTACGGAGTCGGACATAAAGGTCCTGAAGCTTTCTTT. V gene TRBV6-5 combines with J gene TRBJ1-1, with a weak D call TRBD1 (5 bases). Per germline, CDR1 MNHEY and CDR2 SVGAGI. Trimming took 2 bases from V and 6 from J, leaving 19 bases between them. The CDR3 spans 16 residues.

This sequence joins TRBV10-3 and TRBJ1-1; 9 bases are shared with TRBD1. This CDR3 is 14 amino acids long. V gave up 2 bases and J gave up 5 bases; unmatched junction bases: 3. Germline V CDR1 and CDR2: ENHRY, SYGVKD. The DNA for the CDR3 is TGTGCCATCAGTGAGCCGGACAGGGGAACTGAAGCTTTCTTT. Translation gives CAISEPDRGTEAFF.

The chain joins TRBV5-1 to TRBJ1-2, with 8 bases identical to TRBD1. After removal of 2 bases from V and 3 bases from J, the junction contained 9 bases not matched to a gene. This CDR3 comprises 16 residues. Germline lookup yields CDR1 SGHRS and CDR2 YFSETQ. The CDR3 DNA sequence: TGCGCCAGCAGCTTAAATCAGGGGGCTCTTGACTATGGCTACACCTTC. Translating it yields CASSLNQGALDYGYTF.

This clone was recorded only once. The gene calls are TRBV5-1 and TRBJ2-2; no clear D. Germline CDR1 is SGHRS and CDR2 is YFSETQ. This CDR3 comprises 14 residues. Trimming pared 4 bases from V and 4 bases from J, leaving 11 bases between. Here the CDR3 DNA reads TGCGCCAGCAGCCTTGGTTGGGGCACCGGGGAGCTGTTTTTT. This sequence encodes CASSLGWGTGELFF.

The rearrangement joins TRBV29-1 to TRBJ2-6, with TRBD1 matching 8 bases. J was trimmed by 1 base and V by 7 bases; bases with no gene match: 6. The CDR3 is 15 residues long. Per germline, CDR1 SQVTM and CDR2 ANQGSEA. CDR3 DNA: TGCAGCGCGCGACAGGGGTCGTCTGGGGCCAACGTCCTGACTTTC. Its protein is CSARQGSSGANVLTF.

The genes are TRBV2 and TRBJ2-7, with 10 positions matching TRBD2. The V gene's germline CDR1 is SNHLY and CDR2 FYNNEI. Trimming removed 5 bases from V and 4 bases from J; junction bases left unmatched: 8. The CDR3 runs to 15 residues. The CDR3 spells CASSLRTSGEYEQYF. The CDR3 region has the DNA TGTGCCAGCAGTCTCCGGACTAGCGGCGAGTACGAGCAGTACTTC.

The chain carries TRBV7-9 and TRBJ1-2; the D gene is possibly TRBD1 (5 bases). The CDR3 consists of 16 residues. Germline V gene lookup returns CDR1 SEHNR and CDR2 FQNEAQ (reference sequence). The V gene lost 2 bases and the J gene lost 2 bases, with 15 bases spanning the gap. The CDR3 DNA follows: TGTGCCAGCAGCTTATACAGTTTGGAGGGGAACTATGGCTACACCTTC. Translation gives CASSLYSLEGNYGYTF.

The rearrangement links TRBV7-9 to TRBJ2-2, with D tentatively TRBD1 (5 bases). CDR3 length: 15 amino acids. Germline V gene sequence: CDR1 SEHNR, CDR2 FQNEAQ (reference sequence). Trimming removed 0 bases from V and 1 base from J, with 6 bases in between. The CDR3 nucleotides are TGTGCCAGCAGCTTAGCGCAGGGGAACACCGGGGAGCTGTTTTTT. Amino acid sequence: CASSLAQGNTGELFF.

The chain carries TRBV5-4 and TRBJ1-1, with TRBD1 matching 7 bases. This CDR3 has 17 amino acids. Trimming took 0 bases from V and 0 from J; bases not matched to a gene: 8. Germline V CDR1 and CDR2: SGHNT, YYREEE (reference sequence). CDR3 loop: CASSLGRTTGMNTEAFF. CDR3 coding DNA: TGTGCCAGCAGCTTGGGACGGACGACAGGGATGAACACTGAAGCTTTCTTT.

This chain links TRBV11-1 with TRBJ2-3; TRBD2 agrees at 7 bases. This CDR3 has 15 amino acids. Germline V gives CDR1 SGHAT, CDR2 FQDESV (reference sequence). Trimming cost V 2 bases and J 2 bases; bases outside gene matches: 4. The CDR3 sequence: CASSLTSAYTDTQYF. The CDR3 coding sequence is TGTGCCAGCAGCTTAACTAGCGCCTACACAGATACGCAGTATTTT.

J is TRBJ2-5 and V is TRBV5-1; 7 nucleotides align to TRBD1. V was clipped by 4 bases and J by 1 base; unmatched bases: 4. Germline CDR1 reads SGHRS; CDR2 reads YFSETQ. This CDR3 comprises 14 residues. The CDR3 DNA reads TGCGCCAGCAGCAGGGGACAGCCCCAAGAGACCCAGTACTTC. This translates into CASSRGQPQETQYF. The variable domain in full, with the rest retrieved from reference TRBV5-1 and TRBJ2-5, is KAGVTQTPRYLIKTRGQQVTLSCSPISGHRSVSWYQQTPGQGLQFLFEYFSETQRNKGNFPGRFSGRQFSNSRSEMNVSTLELGDSALYLCASSRGQPQETQYFGPGTRLLVL.

This clone was detected only a few times. The gene calls are TRBV11-2 and TRBJ2-5, with TRBD2 matching over 10 bases. After removal of 5 bases from V and 1 base from J, the junction contained 4 bases not matched to a gene. This CDR3 is built from 15 residues. Germline lookup yields CDR1 SGHAT and CDR2 FQNNGV. The CDR3 DNA follows: TGTGCCAGCAGCATACAGCGGGGGGGCCAAGAGACCCAGTACTTC. Its translation: CASSIQRGGQETQYF.

The rearrangement joins TRBV7-7 to TRBJ2-3; 11 positions agree with TRBD2. After removal of 3 bases from V and 3 bases from J, the junction contained 2 bases not matched to a gene. The CDR3 loop spans 15 amino acids. The germline V gene has CDR1 SSHAT and CDR2 FNYEAQ (reference sequence). CDR3 in DNA: TGTGCCAGCAGCTTGGGACTAGCGGAAACAGATACGCAGTATTTT. Residues: CASSLGLAETDTQYF.

The CDR3, as DNA: TGTGCCAGCAGCTTTAGCAATCAGCCCCAGCATTTT. It encodes CASSFSNQPQHF. The rearrangement links TRBV7-9 to TRBJ1-5; D uncertain. This CDR3 contains 12 residues. V was pared by 3 bases and J by 0 bases, with 0 bases between. Germline V CDR1 and CDR2: SEHNR, FQNEAQ (reference sequence).

The CDR3 here is CASSPIDHSGANVLTF. CDR3 in DNA: TGTGCCAGCAGTCCCATAGACCACTCTGGGGCCAACGTCCTGACTTTC. The genes are TRBV27 and TRBJ2-6; D remains unclear. The CDR3 has 16 residues. Trimming left V 5 bases short and J 0 bases short, with 11 bases between. Germline values: CDR1 MNHEY, CDR2 SMNVEV (reference sequence).

This clone was detected a few times. The chain is built from TRBV4-1 and TRBJ2-3; D unresolved. Trimming took off 4 bases at V and 1 base at J, with 6 bases between the two ends. Germline V gene lookup returns CDR1 MGHRA and CDR2 YSYEKL. The CDR3 loop spans 13 amino acids. The CDR3 nucleotides read TGCGCCAGCAGCCGCCTACGCACAGATACGCAGTATTTT. It codes for CASSRLRTDTQYF.

This chain joins TRBV7-9 and TRBJ2-2, with D unclear. Deletions cut 4 bases from V and 1 base from J, with 7 bases between. Germline V gene lookup returns CDR1 SEHNR and CDR2 FQNEAQ (reference sequence). CDR3 size: 14 residues. CDR3: CASSSNLNTGELFF. In DNA, the CDR3 is TGTGCCAGCAGCTCCAATCTGAACACCGGGGAGCTGTTTTTT.